The 23 T cell receptor beta chains given below trace back to one sample, sequenced in a study of T cell repertoires in cytomegalovirus infection. A single record per CDR3 protein comes from TCRdb applying MiXCR to the reads. The sample records about 530,000 distinct CDR3 sequences, approximately 26% being singletons. Sample: PBMCs. The receptors were gathered from a human donor in good health (CMV status not recorded). Some clones in this sample may be carry-over from other donors' samples.

The chain carries TRBV6-2 or TRBV6-3 and TRBJ1-1; D call uncertain. CDR3 length: 13 residues. With 2 bases removed from V and 4 bases from J, the gap between germline ends came to 8 bases. Germline CDR1 is MNHEY and CDR2 is SVGEGT. The CDR3 DNA reads as TGTGCCAGCAGTTACACGTCATTCACTGAAGCTTTCTTT. Translated, it gives CASSYTSFTEAFF.

The CDR3 nucleotides read TGTGCCAGCAGCGCCGACAACAGGGAGCAGTACGTC. Encoded protein: CASSADNREQYV. The chain uses TRBV5-4 and TRBJ2-7; a weak D match, TRBD1 (5 bases). This CDR3 contains 12 residues. CDR1 SGHNT and CDR2 YYREEE come from the germline V gene (reference sequence). Trimming pared 4 bases from V and 7 bases from J, leaving 12 bases between.

This clonotype was seen many times. CDR3 in DNA: TGTGCCAGCAGCGTTACCGGGACGTACTACTCTGGGGCCAACGTCCTGACTTTC. It encodes CASSVTGTYYSGANVLTF. The chain has TRBV7-2 and TRBJ2-6; TRBD1 or TRBD2 may be the D gene (5 bases each). Trimming removed 5 bases at V and 0 bases at J, with 17 bases between. This CDR3 spans 18 amino acids. The germline CDR1 and CDR2 sequences are SGHTA and FQGNSA.

The chain uses TRBV6-5 and TRBJ2-3, with 11 bases identical to TRBD1. Germline loops: CDR1 MNHEY, CDR2 SVGAGI. The length of the CDR3 is 16 residues. Trimming cost V 3 bases and J 5 bases; bases outside gene matches: 7. CDR3 sequence: CASSYMDRGLGDTQYF. Written as DNA, the CDR3 is TGTGCCAGCAGTTATATGGACAGGGGGCTGGGAGATACGCAGTATTTT.

In its sample, this clonotype was seen a few times. The chain carries TRBV20-1 and TRBJ2-1; 14 nucleotides align to TRBD2. There are 16 residues in the CDR3. CDR1 is DFQATT, CDR2 SNEGSKA, per germline (reference sequence). V was pared by 5 bases and J by 5 bases, with 8 bases of the junction left unmatched. The CDR3 sequence: CSADGTSGSPNNEQFF. The CDR3 DNA sequence: TGCAGTGCTGACGGGACTAGCGGGAGTCCCAACAATGAGCAGTTCTTC.

The rearrangement links TRBV9 to TRBJ2-3; D not resolved. Germline CDR1 SGDLS, CDR2 YYNGEE. Between the trimmed V and J ends, which lost 0 bases and 3 bases, there was a span of 8 bases. CDR3 length: 14 residues. The CDR3 DNA is TGTGCCAGCAGCGTAGGCAGTTTAACAGATACGCAGTATTTT. This encodes CASSVGSLTDTQYF. The full variable domain, in which reference TRBV9 and TRBJ2-3 provide the parts outside the CDR3, is DSGVTQTPKHLITATGQRVTLRCSPRSGDLSVYWYQQSLDQGLQFLIQYYNGEERAKGNILERFSAQQFPDLHSELNLSSLELGDSALYFCASSVGSLTDTQYFGPGTRLTVL.

The chain recombines TRBV11-3 with TRBJ2-6, with D hard to call. V lost 4 bases, J lost 3 bases, and 7 bases lay in between. There are 14 residues in the CDR3. Germline CDR1 SGHNT, CDR2 YENEEA. CDR3 residues: CASSSRVGANVLTF. CDR3 DNA sequence: TGTGCCAGCAGCTCACGGGTTGGGGCCAACGTCCTGACTTTC. Using reference TRBV11-3 and TRBJ2-6 for the parts outside the CDR3, the full variable domain is EAGVVQSPRYKIIEKKQPVAFWCNPISGHNTLYWYLQNLGQGPELLIRYENEEAVDDSQLPKDRFSAERLKGVDSTLKIQPAELGDSAVYLCASSSRVGANVLTFGAGSRLTVL.

The chain joins TRBV5-5 to TRBJ1-1; 8 bases align to TRBD1. The CDR3 consists of 16 residues. Trimming removed 0 bases from V and 4 bases from J; junction bases left unmatched: 8. Germline CDR1 reads SGHKS; CDR2 reads YYEKEE (reference sequence). Written as DNA, the CDR3 is TGTGCCAGCAGCTTGGCCTCCGGACAGGGACTCACTGAAGCTTTCTTT. It encodes CASSLASGQGLTEAFF.

This chain uses TRBV28 with TRBJ2-3; 7 bases map to TRBD1. This CDR3 is 12 amino acids long. The germline V gene encodes CDR1 MDHEN and CDR2 SYDVKM. The trim removed 5 bases at V and 10 bases at J, leaving 6 bases unmatched. The CDR3 loop is CASSPWDRSQYF. The CDR3 bases are TGTGCCAGCAGTCCCTGGGACAGATCGCAGTATTTT.

The chain joins TRBV20-1 to TRBJ2-2; a possible D gene is TRBD2 (6 bases). The CDR3 is made up of 13 amino acids. CDR1 and CDR2 from the germline V gene are DFQATT and SNEGSKA (reference sequence). With 6 bases removed from V and 3 bases from J, the gap between germline ends came to 11 bases. The CDR3 here is CSARDFYTGELFF. CDR3 nucleotide sequence: TGCAGTGCGCGGGACTTCTACACCGGGGAGCTGTTTTTT.

CDR3: CASSPPAGQETQYF. CDR3 coding DNA: TGTGCCAGCAGCCCCCCTGCGGGCCAAGAGACCCAGTACTTC. This chain joins TRBV5-3 and TRBJ2-5, with D maybe TRBD2 (5 bases). TRBV5-3 is an open reading frame whose function is uncertain. The CDR3 runs to 14 residues. V was shortened by 8 bases and J by 1 base, with 15 bases between the two germline ends.

For this clonotype: This may stem from a read error, because a much larger clone lies one nucleotide away. V gene TRBV4-1 combines with J gene TRBJ1-2; D remains ambiguous. V was cut by 2 bases and J by 0 bases, with 7 bases left in between. This CDR3 region has 14 residues. Germline loops: CDR1 MGHRA, CDR2 YSYEKL. Here the CDR3 reads CASSQPASNYGYTF. The DNA for the CDR3 is TGCGCCAGCAGCCAACCAGCCTCTAACTATGGCTACACCTTC.

This sequence joins TRBV20-1 and TRBJ2-1; TRBD2 might be the D (6 bases). V was shortened by 8 bases and J by 4 bases, with 18 bases between the two germline ends. This CDR3 has 14 amino acids. CDR1 is DFQATT and CDR2 is SNEGSKA in the germline V gene (reference sequence). The chain's CDR3 is CSPFWAEGYNEQFF. The CDR3, as DNA: TGCAGTCCCTTTTGGGCGGAGGGGTACAATGAGCAGTTCTTC.

The chain uses TRBV30 and TRBJ2-7, with D perhaps matching TRBD1 or TRBD2 (5 bases each). V lost 1 base, J lost 0 bases, and 7 bases lay in between. The length of the CDR3 is 13 residues. Germline V lookup: CDR1 GTSNPN, CDR2 SVGIG (reference sequence). The CDR3, as DNA: TGTGCCTGGAGTGGGGGGTCCTCCTACGAGCAGTACTTC. This translates into CAWSGGSSYEQYF. Supplemented by reference TRBV30 and TRBJ2-7, the full variable domain reads SQTIHQWPATLVQPVGSPLSLECTVEGTSNPNLYWYRQAAGRGLQLLFYSVGIGQISSEVPQNLSASRPQDRQFILSSKKLLLSDSGFYLCAWSGGSSYEQYFGPGTRLTVT.

Details on this clonotype: Given a much more abundant clone one base away, this may be a read error. The chain employs TRBV7-2 and TRBJ2-7; tentatively, D is TRBD1 (6 bases). The CDR3 sequence is 13 residues long. CDR1 is SGHTA, CDR2 FQGNSA, per germline. CDR3 DNA: TGTGCCGGCAGCTCTACAGGGTTAAGCGAGCAGTACTTC. It translates to CAGSSTGLSEQYF.

This chain uses TRBV7-3 with TRBJ2-1, with D hard to call. V was pared by 2 bases and J by 10 bases, with 12 bases between. The CDR3 length is 13 residues. Per germline, CDR1 SGHTA and CDR2 FQGTGA. DNA for the CDR3: TGTGCCAGCAGCTTACGGGCGTCCGGGGAGCAGTTCTTC. As protein: CASSLRASGEQFF. Together with reference TRBV7-3 and TRBJ2-1, the CDR3 gives the full variable domain: GAGVSQTPSNKVTEKGKYVELRCDPISGHTALYWYRQSLGQGPEFLIYFQGTGAADDSGLPNDRFFAVRPEGSVSTLKIQRTERGDSAVYLCASSLRASGEQFFGPGTRLTVL.

In this sample, this clonotype turned up a few times. V gene TRBV7-9 combines with J gene TRBJ2-7; TRBD2 agrees at 10 bases. Unmatched junction bases numbered 3, after V lost 1 base and J lost 6 bases. The CDR3 has 14 amino acids. Germline CDR1 reads SEHNR; CDR2 reads FQNEAQ (reference sequence). CDR3 sequence (DNA): TGTGCCAGCAGCTTAGATAGCGGGAGGTTCGAGCAGTACGTC. As protein: CASSLDSGRFEQYV.

This clonotype was found a few times. V gene TRBV11-3 combines with J gene TRBJ2-1; 12 bases align to TRBD2. From germline, CDR1 is SGHNT and CDR2 YENEEA. Trimming at V came to 7 bases and at J to 0 bases, leaving 4 bases not matched to a gene. The CDR3 covers 16 residues. The CDR3: CASTLAGGSSYNEQFF. CDR3 coding DNA: TGTGCCAGCACCCTAGCGGGAGGGAGCTCCTACAATGAGCAGTTCTTC.

This clonotype turned up a few times. The chain combines TRBV7-9 with TRBJ1-2; the match to TRBD1 covers 7 bases. V gave up 5 bases and J gave up 8 bases; unmatched junction bases: 11. The CDR3 consists of 14 residues. Germline values: CDR1 SEHNR, CDR2 FQNEAQ (reference sequence). The CDR3 DNA reads as TGTGCCAGCAGCACGAGAGACAGGGCGTACGGCTACACCTTC. Its protein is CASSTRDRAYGYTF.

The table lists this clonotype with many counts. The rearrangement uses TRBV28 and TRBJ1-2; D is uncertain. This CDR3 has 14 residues. Germline V gives CDR1 MDHEN, CDR2 SYDVKM. V was cut by 7 bases and J by 2 bases, with 14 bases left in between. As DNA, the CDR3 is TGTGCCAGCACCCTTTGGGCGGAGAACTATGGCTACACCTTC. Its protein is CASTLWAENYGYTF.

In its sample, this clonotype was seen many times. The chain is built from TRBV12-3 or TRBV12-4 and TRBJ2-1; 9 positions agree with TRBD2. V lost 5 bases to trimming and J lost 6 bases; unmatched junction nucleotides: 11. The CDR3 runs to 16 residues. The CDR3 DNA is TGTGCCAGCAGTCATGGGACTAGCAGAATGATCAATGAGCAGTTCTTC. It specifies CASSHGTSRMINEQFF.

This clonotype appeared many times. V usage is TRBV6-2 or TRBV6-3 and J usage is TRBJ2-1, with D possibly TRBD2 on 6 matching bases. CDR3 size: 18 residues. From germline, CDR1 is MNHEY and CDR2 SVGEGT. V was clipped by 2 bases and J by 5 bases, with 22 bases between them. The CDR3 protein is CASSYRPTLSGADNEQFF. The CDR3 region has the DNA TGTGCCAGCAGTTACCGGCCTACCCTTAGCGGAGCAGACAATGAGCAGTTCTTC.

In nucleotides, the CDR3 is TGTGCCAGCGGAGACGGAGGTTATCAGCCCCAGCATTTT. Encoded protein: CASGDGGYQPQHF. The rearrangement uses TRBV6-2 or TRBV6-3 and TRBJ1-5, with no clear D. V dropped 8 bases and J dropped 5 bases, with 13 bases sitting between them. The CDR3 consists of 13 residues. Germline V gene data show CDR1 as MNHEY and CDR2 as SVGEGT.